This TCR beta chain was obtained from a study of human T cells and chemical hapten exposure. This clonotype was picked up many times. Its antigen is currently unknown. Whole-study findings and limits: Expanded TCRs grouped into significantly more large CDR3 similarity clusters than controls produced.

In the original processing: Sample TCR counts, which ranged from 23,224 to 690,600, had a median of roughly 99,000. TCRdb reprocessed the RACE reads via MiXCR and lists one record per CDR3 protein. It is TCRdb's table, rather than the study itself, that gives the V and J calls and clone size. The sample lists about 60,000 distinct CDR3 sequences, 7% to 10% occurring once. Looked up from germline, CDR1 is KGHSH and CDR2 is LQKENI. Trimming removed 4 bases from V and 0 bases from J; junction bases left unmatched: 4. The CDR3 is 15 residues long. Time point specified: patch test 1, 2 weeks after DPC sensitization. Treatment denoted: therapeutic diphenylcyclopropenone sensitization with weekly scalp DPC.

The sample was whole blood, taken in connection with sensitization to the hapten diphenylcyclopropenone (DPC). This clonotype was sampled from a woman in her 40s with alopecia areata. Some clones in this sample may be carry-over from other donors' samples. The rearrangement uses TRBV18 and TRBJ1-1, with 8 bases that match TRBD1. Here the CDR3 reads CASSLTGGLNTEAFF. CDR3 in DNA: TGTGCCAGCTCACTTACAGGGGGTTTGAACACTGAAGCTTTCTTT.